The clone carrying this T cell receptor beta chain was seen a handful of times. V shed 8 bases and J shed 10 bases, with 17 bases lying between them. The CDR3 is 12 amino acids. The germline V gene encodes CDR1 MNHEY and CDR2 SMNVEV (reference sequence). TCRdb reprocessed the RT-PCR reads with MiXCR, giving one entry per CDR3 protein. The table lists about 680,000 distinct CDR3 sequences, 11% to 15% of them singletons. Material: memory CD4+ T cells from blood. This TCR was sampled from a female donor in good health, serving as a healthy control. The gene calls are TRBV27 and TRBJ1-1; perhaps TRBD1 as D (5 bases). CDR3 in DNA: TGTGCCAGCGGGGGAGGGGATTTGGTAGCTTTCTTT. Its translation: CASGGGDLVAFF.